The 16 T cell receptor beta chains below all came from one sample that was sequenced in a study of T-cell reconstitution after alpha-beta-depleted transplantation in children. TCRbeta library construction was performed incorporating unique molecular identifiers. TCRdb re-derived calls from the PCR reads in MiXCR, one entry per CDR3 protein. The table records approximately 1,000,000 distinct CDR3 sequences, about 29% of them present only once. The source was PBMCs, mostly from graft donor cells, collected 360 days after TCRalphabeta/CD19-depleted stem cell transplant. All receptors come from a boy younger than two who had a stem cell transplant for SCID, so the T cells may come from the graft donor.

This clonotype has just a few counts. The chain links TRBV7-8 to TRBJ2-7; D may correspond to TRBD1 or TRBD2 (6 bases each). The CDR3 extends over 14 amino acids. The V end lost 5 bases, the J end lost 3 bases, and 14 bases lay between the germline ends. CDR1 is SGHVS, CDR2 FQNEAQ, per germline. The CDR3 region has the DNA TGTGCCAGCAGCCCCCAGGGGAGGAACTACGAGCAGTACTTC. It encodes CASSPQGRNYEQYF.

CDR3 DNA sequence: TGTGCCAGCAGCCCCGGGACAGGGGTCACGGGTACTGAAGCTTTCTTT. Translating gives CASSPGTGVTGTEAFF. The rearrangement links TRBV13 to TRBJ1-1; 10 positions agree with TRBD1. The CDR3 length is 16 residues. Unmatched junction bases numbered 11, after V lost 5 bases and J lost 5 bases. Germline assignment: CDR1 PRHDT and CDR2 FYEKMQ (reference sequence).

CDR3 sequence (DNA): TGTGCCAGCAGCTCCGAGGGAGCGGGGGGAGATACGCAGTATTTT. This translates into CASSSEGAGGDTQYF. The rearrangement uses TRBV7-3 and TRBJ2-3, with 9 bases lining up with TRBD2. Germline loops: CDR1 SGHTA, CDR2 FQGTGA. The CDR3 consists of 15 residues. V shed 4 bases and J 5 bases; nucleotides not matched to a gene: 7.

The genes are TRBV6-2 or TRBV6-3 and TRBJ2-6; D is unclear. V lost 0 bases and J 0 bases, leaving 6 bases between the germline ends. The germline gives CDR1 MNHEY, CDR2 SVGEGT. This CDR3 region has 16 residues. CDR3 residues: CASSYSSHSGANVLTF. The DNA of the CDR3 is TGTGCCAGCAGTTACTCGAGTCACTCTGGGGCCAACGTCCTGACTTTC.

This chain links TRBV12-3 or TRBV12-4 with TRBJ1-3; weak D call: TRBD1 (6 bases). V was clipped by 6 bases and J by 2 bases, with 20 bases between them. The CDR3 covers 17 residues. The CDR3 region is CASSRTVHAGAGNTIYF. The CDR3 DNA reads TGTGCCAGCAGCCGGACGGTACACGCAGGGGCTGGAAACACCATATATTTT.

Here the CDR3 reads CSASLAGAGEQYF. DNA of the CDR3: TGCAGTGCCTCACTAGCGGGGGCCGGCGAGCAGTACTTC. This chain links TRBV20-1 with TRBJ2-7; 11 nucleotides align to TRBD2. The CDR3 has 13 amino acids. CDR1 is DFQATT, CDR2 SNEGSKA, per germline (reference sequence). V gave up 6 bases and J gave up 6 bases; unmatched junction bases: 7.

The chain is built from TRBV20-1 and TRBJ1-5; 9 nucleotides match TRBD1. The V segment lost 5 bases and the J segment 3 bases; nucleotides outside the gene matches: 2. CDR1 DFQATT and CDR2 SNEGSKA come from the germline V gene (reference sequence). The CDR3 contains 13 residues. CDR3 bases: TGCAGTGCTGGGACAGGGAACAATCAGCCCCAGCATTTT. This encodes CSAGTGNNQPQHF.

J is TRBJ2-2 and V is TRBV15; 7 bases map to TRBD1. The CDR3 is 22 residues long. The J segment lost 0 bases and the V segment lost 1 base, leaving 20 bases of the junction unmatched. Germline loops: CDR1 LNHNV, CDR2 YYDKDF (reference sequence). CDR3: CATSRALDRLNLLTANTGELFF. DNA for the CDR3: TGTGCCACCAGCAGAGCTCTGGACAGGCTCAACCTTCTTACCGCGAACACCGGGGAGCTGTTTTTT.

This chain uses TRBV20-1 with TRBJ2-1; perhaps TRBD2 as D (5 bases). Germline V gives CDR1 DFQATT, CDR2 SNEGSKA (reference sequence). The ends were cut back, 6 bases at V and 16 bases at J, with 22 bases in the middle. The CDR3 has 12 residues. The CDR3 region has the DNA TGCAGTGCCGGGCGCGTAGAGGGCGAAGCTTTCTTC. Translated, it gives CSAGRVEGEAFF.

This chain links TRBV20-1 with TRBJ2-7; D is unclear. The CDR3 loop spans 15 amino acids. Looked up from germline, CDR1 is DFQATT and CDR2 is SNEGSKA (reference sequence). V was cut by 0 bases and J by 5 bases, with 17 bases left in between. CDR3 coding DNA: TGCAGTGCTAGAGATTGGGGTGAGGTTACCCACGAGCAGTACTTC. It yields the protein CSARDWGEVTHEQYF.

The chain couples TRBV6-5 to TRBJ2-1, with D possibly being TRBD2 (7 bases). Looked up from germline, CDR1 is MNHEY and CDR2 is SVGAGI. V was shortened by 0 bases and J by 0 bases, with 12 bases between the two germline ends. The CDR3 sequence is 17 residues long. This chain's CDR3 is CASSYSVGGVSYNEQFF. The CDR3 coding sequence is TGTGCCAGCAGTTACTCGGTAGGGGGGGTCTCCTACAATGAGCAGTTCTTC.

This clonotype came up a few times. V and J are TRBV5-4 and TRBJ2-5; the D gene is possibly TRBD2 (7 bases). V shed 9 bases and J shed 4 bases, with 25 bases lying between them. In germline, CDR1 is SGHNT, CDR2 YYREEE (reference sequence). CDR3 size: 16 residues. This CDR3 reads CATSLGGAMRLETQYF. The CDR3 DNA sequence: TGTGCCACCTCTCTAGGGGGGGCCATGAGATTAGAGACCCAGTACTTC.

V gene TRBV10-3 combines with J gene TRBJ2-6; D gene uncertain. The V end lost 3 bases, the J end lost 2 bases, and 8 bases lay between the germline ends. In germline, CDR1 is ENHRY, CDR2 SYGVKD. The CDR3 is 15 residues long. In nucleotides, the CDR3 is TGTGCCATCAGTGATTACTTCACTGGGGCCAACGTCCTGACTTTC. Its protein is CAISDYFTGANVLTF.

The CDR3 DNA follows: TGTGCCAGCAGTTTATTCCTTGAGCAGTTCTTC. Amino acid sequence: CASSLFLEQFF. The chain couples TRBV12-3 or TRBV12-4 to TRBJ2-1; the D is unclear. This CDR3 is 11 amino acids long. V gave up 2 bases and J gave up 9 bases, with 5 bases separating them.

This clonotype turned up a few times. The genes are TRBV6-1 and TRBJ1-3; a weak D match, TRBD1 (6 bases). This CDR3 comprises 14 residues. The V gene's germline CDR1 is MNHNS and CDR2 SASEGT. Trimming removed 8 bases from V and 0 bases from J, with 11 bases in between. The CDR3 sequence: CASGGPSSGNTIYF. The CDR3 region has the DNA TGTGCCAGCGGGGGGCCTAGCTCTGGAAACACCATATATTTT.

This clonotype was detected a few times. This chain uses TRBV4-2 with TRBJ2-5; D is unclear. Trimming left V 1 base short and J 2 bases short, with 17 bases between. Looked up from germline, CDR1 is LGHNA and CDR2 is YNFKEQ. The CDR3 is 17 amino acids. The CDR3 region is CASSQGVVRSLQETQYF. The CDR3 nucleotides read TGTGCCAGCAGCCAAGGAGTGGTCAGGTCCTTACAAGAGACCCAGTACTTC.